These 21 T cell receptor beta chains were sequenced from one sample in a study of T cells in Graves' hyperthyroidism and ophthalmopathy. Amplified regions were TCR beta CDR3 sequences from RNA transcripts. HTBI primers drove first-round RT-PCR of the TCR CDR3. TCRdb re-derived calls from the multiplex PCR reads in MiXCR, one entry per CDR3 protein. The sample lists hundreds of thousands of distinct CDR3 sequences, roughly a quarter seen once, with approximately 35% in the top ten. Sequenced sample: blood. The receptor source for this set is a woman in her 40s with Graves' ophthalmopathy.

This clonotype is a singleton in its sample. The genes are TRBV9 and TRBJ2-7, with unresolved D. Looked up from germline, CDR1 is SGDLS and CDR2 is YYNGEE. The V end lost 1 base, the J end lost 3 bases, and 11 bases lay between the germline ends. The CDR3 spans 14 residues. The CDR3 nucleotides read TGTGCCAGCAGCGTATCTTCGACGGACTACGAGCAGTACTTC. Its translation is CASSVSSTDYEQYF.

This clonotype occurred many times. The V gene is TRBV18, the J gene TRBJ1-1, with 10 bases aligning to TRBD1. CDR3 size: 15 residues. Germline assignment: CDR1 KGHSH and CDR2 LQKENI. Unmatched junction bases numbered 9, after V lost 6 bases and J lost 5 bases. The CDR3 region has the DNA TGTGCCAGCTCCCTTAAGACAGGGGGCCAGACTGAAGCTTTCTTT. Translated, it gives CASSLKTGGQTEAFF. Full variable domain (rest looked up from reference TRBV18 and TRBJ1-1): NAGVMQNPRHLVRRRGQEARLRCSPMKGHSHVYWYRQLPEEGLKFMVYLQKENIIDESGMPKERFSAEFPKEGPSILRIQQVVRGDSAAYFCASSLKTGGQTEAFFGQGTRLTVV.

CDR3 amino acids: CASSLSGGRNSYEQYF. The CDR3 DNA is TGTGCCAGCAGTTTATCTGGGGGGAGGAACTCCTACGAGCAGTACTTC. The V gene is TRBV12-3 or TRBV12-4, the J gene TRBJ2-7, with D possibly being TRBD2 (6 bases). The germline V and J ends were trimmed by 2 bases and 0 bases, with 14 bases remaining between them. The CDR3 totals 16 residues.

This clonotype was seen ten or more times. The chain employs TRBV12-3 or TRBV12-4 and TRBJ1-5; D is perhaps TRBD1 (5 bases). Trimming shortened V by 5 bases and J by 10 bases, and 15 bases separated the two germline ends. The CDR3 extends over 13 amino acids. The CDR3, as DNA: TGTGCCAGCAGTACAGGTGAGAACGGCCCCCAGCATTTT. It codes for CASSTGENGPQHF.

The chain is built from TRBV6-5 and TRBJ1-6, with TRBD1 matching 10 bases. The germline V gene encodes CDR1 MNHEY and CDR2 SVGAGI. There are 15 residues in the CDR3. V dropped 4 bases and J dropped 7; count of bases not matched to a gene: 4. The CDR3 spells CASSSRTGGNSPLHF. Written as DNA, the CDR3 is TGTGCCAGCAGTTCCCGGACAGGGGGAAATTCACCCCTCCACTTT.

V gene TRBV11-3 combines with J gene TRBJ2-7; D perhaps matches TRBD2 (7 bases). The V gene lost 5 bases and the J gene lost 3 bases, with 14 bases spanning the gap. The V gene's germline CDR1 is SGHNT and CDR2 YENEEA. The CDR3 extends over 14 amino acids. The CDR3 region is CASSQAGQGYEQYF. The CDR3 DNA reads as TGTGCCAGCAGCCAAGCGGGACAAGGCTACGAGCAGTACTTC.

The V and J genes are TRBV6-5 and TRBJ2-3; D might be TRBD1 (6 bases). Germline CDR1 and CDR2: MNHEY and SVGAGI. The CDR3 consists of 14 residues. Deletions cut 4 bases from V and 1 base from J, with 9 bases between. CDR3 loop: CASSFSGGTDTQYF. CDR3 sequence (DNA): TGTGCCAGCAGTTTTTCAGGGGGCACAGATACGCAGTATTTT.

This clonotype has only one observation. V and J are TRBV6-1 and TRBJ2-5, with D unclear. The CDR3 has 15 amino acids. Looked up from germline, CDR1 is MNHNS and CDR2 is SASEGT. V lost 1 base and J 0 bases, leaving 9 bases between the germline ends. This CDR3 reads CASSEGWLYQETQYF. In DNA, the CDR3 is TGTGCCAGCAGTGAAGGGTGGTTGTACCAAGAGACCCAGTACTTC.

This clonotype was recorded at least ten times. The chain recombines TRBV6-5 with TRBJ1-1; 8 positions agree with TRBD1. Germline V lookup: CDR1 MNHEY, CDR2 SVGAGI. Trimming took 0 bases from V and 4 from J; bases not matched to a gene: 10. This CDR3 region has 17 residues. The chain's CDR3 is CASSYSGQGELSTEAFF. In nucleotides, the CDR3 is TGTGCCAGCAGTTACTCAGGACAGGGTGAATTGAGCACTGAAGCTTTCTTT.

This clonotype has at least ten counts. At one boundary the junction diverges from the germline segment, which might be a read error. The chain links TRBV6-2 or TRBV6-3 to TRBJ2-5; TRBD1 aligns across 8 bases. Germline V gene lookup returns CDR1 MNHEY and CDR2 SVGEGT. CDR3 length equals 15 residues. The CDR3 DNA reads TGTGCCGGCAGCCGTTCCGGGACAGGCCAAGAGACCCAGTACTTC. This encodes CAGSRSGTGQETQYF.

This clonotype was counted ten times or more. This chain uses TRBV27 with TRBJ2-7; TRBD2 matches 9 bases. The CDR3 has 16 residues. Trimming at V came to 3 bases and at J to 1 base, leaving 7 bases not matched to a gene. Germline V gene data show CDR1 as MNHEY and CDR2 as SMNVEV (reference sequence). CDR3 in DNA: TGTGCCAGCAGTTTGCGTAGCGGGAGTTCGTCCTACGAGCAGTACTTC. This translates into CASSLRSGSSSYEQYF.

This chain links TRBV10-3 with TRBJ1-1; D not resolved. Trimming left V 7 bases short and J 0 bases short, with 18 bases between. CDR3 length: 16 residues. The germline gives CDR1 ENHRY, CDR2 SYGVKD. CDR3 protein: CAITKTSGMMNTEAFF. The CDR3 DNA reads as TGTGCCATCACAAAGACCAGCGGGATGATGAACACTGAAGCTTTCTTT.

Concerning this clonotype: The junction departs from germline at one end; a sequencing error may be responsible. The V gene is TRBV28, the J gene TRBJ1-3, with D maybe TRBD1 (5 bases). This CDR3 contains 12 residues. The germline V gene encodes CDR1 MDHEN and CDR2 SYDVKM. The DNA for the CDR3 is TGTGCCAGCATACGGCAGGGAAACACCATATCTTTT. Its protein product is CASIRQGNTISF.

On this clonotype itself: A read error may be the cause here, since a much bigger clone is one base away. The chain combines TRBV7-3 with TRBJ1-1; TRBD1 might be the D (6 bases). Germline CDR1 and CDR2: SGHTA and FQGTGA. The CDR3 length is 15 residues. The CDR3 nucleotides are TGTGCCAGCAGCCGAGGGGGTCAGGAGGACACTGAAGCTCTCTTT. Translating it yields CASSRGGQEDTEALF.

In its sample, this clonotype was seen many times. The CDR3 region is CASSQGVYQETQYF. Here the CDR3 DNA reads TGTGCCAGCAGCCAAGGAGTGTACCAAGAGACCCAGTACTTC. The chain has TRBV12-3 or TRBV12-4 and TRBJ2-5; no clear D gene. The V gene lost 6 bases and the J gene lost 0 bases, with 11 bases spanning the gap. CDR3 size: 14 residues.

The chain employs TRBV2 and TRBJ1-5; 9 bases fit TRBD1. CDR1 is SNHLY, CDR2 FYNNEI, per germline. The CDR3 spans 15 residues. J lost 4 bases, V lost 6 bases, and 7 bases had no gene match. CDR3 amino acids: CASSDDRGSNQPQHF. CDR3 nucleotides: TGTGCCAGCAGCGATGACAGGGGGAGTAATCAGCCCCAGCATTTT.

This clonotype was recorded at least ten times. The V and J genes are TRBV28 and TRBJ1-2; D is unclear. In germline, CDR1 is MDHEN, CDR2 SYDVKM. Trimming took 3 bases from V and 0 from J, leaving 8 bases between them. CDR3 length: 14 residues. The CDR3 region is CASSFQRANYGYTF. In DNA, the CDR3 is TGTGCCAGCAGTTTCCAGAGAGCTAACTATGGCTACACCTTC.

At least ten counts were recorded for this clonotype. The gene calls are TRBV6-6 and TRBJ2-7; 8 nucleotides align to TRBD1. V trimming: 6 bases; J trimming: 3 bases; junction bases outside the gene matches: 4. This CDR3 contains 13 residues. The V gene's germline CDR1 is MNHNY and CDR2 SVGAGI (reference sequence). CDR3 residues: CASRRQGLYEQYF. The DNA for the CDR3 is TGTGCCAGCAGGAGACAGGGGCTCTACGAGCAGTACTTC.

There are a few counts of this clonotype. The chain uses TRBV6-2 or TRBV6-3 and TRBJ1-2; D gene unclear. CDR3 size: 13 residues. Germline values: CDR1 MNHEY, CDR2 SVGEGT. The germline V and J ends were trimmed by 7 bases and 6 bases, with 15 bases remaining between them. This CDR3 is CASNDGLWDGYTF. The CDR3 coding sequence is TGTGCCAGCAACGACGGACTATGGGATGGCTACACCTTC.

In DNA form, the CDR3 reads TGTGCCAGCAGCCAAGAGGACTACCCCTACGAGCAGTACTTC. Protein product: CASSQEDYPYEQYF. This chain joins TRBV3-1 and TRBJ2-7; TRBD2 is a possible D gene (6 bases). Germline V lookup: CDR1 LGHDT, CDR2 YNNKEL (reference sequence). V lost 0 bases to trimming and J lost 2 bases, with 8 bases between them. CDR3 length: 14 amino acids.

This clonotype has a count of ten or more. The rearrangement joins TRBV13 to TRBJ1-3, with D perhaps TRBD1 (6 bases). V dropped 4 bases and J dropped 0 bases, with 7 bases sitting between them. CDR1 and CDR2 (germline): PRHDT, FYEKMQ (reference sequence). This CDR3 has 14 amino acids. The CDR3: CASSSDSSGNTIYF. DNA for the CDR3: TGTGCCAGCAGCTCGGACAGCTCTGGAAACACCATATATTTT.